The 29 T cell receptor beta chains reported below all come from one sample, sequenced in a study of radiotherapy plus CTLA-4 blockade in lung cancer. Method: immunoSEQ multiplex PCR; TCRdb's copy keeps in-frame clones and lacks some. The sample has more than 95,000 clones; just under 80% are singletons. The sample consisted of peripheral blood, taken from a patient treated with radiotherapy plus ipilimumab. These receptors were taken from a human donor with non-small cell lung cancer who had a partial response to radiotherapy plus ipilimumab.

The chain recombines TRBV5-7 with TRBJ2-2; perhaps TRBD1 as D (6 bases). Being an ORF, TRBV5-7 has a function that is uncertain. The CDR3 is 16 amino acids. With 0 bases removed from V and 7 bases from J, the gap between germline ends came to 16 bases. CDR3 nucleotides: TGTGCCAGCAGCTTGGTCGTAGGGGGTTGGGGCGGGGAGCTGTTTTTT. It translates to CASSLVVGGWGGELFF.

The chain couples TRBV11-2 to TRBJ2-7, with 9 bases fitting TRBD1. Germline V gives CDR1 SGHAT, CDR2 FQNNGV. Trimming took 0 bases from V and 3 from J; bases not matched to a gene: 6. This CDR3 region has 16 residues. CDR3 nucleotides: TGTGCCAGCAGCTTAGATCTAACAGGGGGCATCTACGAGCAGTACTTC. It translates to CASSLDLTGGIYEQYF.

The chain combines TRBV18 with TRBJ1-1; TRBD1 agrees at 8 bases. Trimming took 3 bases from V and 1 from J; bases not matched to a gene: 1. CDR3 length: 14 residues. Germline V gives CDR1 KGHSH, CDR2 LQKENI. Written as DNA, the CDR3 is TGTGCCAGCTCACCCGGACAGGGGAACACTGAAGCTTTCTTT. Protein sequence: CASSPGQGNTEAFF.

The chain has TRBV11-2 and TRBJ2-2, with TRBD1 matching over 7 bases. The CDR3 is 19 residues long. The V and J ends lost 2 bases and 3 bases, in that order; junction bases with no gene match: 15. Germline loops: CDR1 SGHAT, CDR2 FQNNGV. The CDR3 DNA is TGTGCCAGCAGCTTACGGGACAGCGCCTTCCGCAGGGACACCGGGGAGCTGTTTTTT. Protein: CASSLRDSAFRRDTGELFF. The full variable domain, completed using reference TRBV11-2 and TRBJ2-2, is EAGVAQSPRYKIIEKRQSVAFWCNPISGHATLYWYQQILGQGPKLLIQFQNNGVVDDSQLPKDRFSAERLKGVDSTLKIQPAKLEDSAVYLCASSLRDSAFRRDTGELFFGEGSRLTVL.

This clone was observed a handful of times. The chain joins TRBV19 to TRBJ1-3, with 8 bases identical to TRBD1. After removal of 6 bases from V and 4 bases from J, the junction contained 8 bases not matched to a gene. Germline lookup yields CDR1 LNHDA and CDR2 SQIVND (reference sequence). This CDR3 comprises 15 residues. Here the CDR3 reads CASSPQGAGGNTIYF. CDR3 nucleotide sequence: TGTGCCAGTAGCCCTCAGGGGGCTGGAGGAAACACCATATATTTT.

The chain combines TRBV7-2 with TRBJ1-1; no clear D gene. This CDR3 contains 15 residues. V lost 2 bases and J lost 6, with 16 bases in between. CDR1 is SGHTA, CDR2 FQGNSA, per germline. CDR3 region: CASSLTVKSRAEAFF. In nucleotides, the CDR3 is TGTGCCAGCAGCTTAACCGTCAAATCTCGGGCTGAAGCTTTCTTT.

CDR3 in DNA: TGTGCCAGCAGACCCTTAGCGGGAAGCTCCTACGAGCAGTACTTC. Its translation: CASRPLAGSSYEQYF. The V call is TRBV2, the J call TRBJ2-7, with 8 bases matching TRBD2. Trimming cost V 6 bases and J 0 bases; bases outside gene matches: 7. The CDR3 sequence is 15 residues long. CDR1 and CDR2 from the germline V gene are SNHLY and FYNNEI.

This clone has a single count. V usage is TRBV6-5 and J usage is TRBJ2-5; 7 nucleotides align to TRBD2. The CDR3 is made up of 14 amino acids. V trimming: 5 bases; J trimming: 5 bases; junction bases outside the gene matches: 8. Germline values: CDR1 MNHEY, CDR2 SVGAGI. In DNA form, the CDR3 reads TGTGCCAGCAGTGTCACTAGCGCGCGGGAGACCCAGTACTTC. Residues: CASSVTSARETQYF.

This clone is a singleton in its sample. The chain recombines TRBV5-4 with TRBJ2-1, with D possibly being TRBD2 (5 bases). CDR1 and CDR2 (germline): SGHNT, YYREEE (reference sequence). CDR3 length: 16 residues. Trimming removed 0 bases at V and 6 bases at J, with 16 bases between. CDR3 bases: TGTGCCAGCAGCTTGGATGCCTACGGGGTTGGCAATGAGCAGTTCTTC. Translated, it gives CASSLDAYGVGNEQFF.

V usage is TRBV6-4 and J usage is TRBJ1-2; no clear D. Germline V gene lookup returns CDR1 MRHNA and CDR2 SNTAGT. The CDR3 consists of 14 residues. Trimming removed 3 bases from V and 2 bases from J, with 10 bases in between. Here the CDR3 reads CASSESGSNYGYTF. Here the CDR3 DNA reads TGTGCCAGCAGTGAGTCCGGGTCCAACTATGGCTACACCTTC.

V is TRBV2 and J is TRBJ2-7, with D possibly TRBD1 on 5 matching bases. Germline values: CDR1 SNHLY, CDR2 FYNNEI. The V gene lost 8 bases and the J gene lost 5 bases, with 13 bases spanning the gap. The CDR3 runs to 12 residues. The CDR3 DNA reads TGTGCCAGCTCCTGGCAGGGTGACGAGCAGTACTTC. It specifies CASSWQGDEQYF.

The rearrangement joins TRBV19 to TRBJ2-1, with 14 bases fitting TRBD2. Germline values: CDR1 LNHDA, CDR2 SQIVND (reference sequence). This CDR3 region has 13 residues. CDR3 in amino acids: CATGTSGSNEQFF. The CDR3 DNA reads as TGTGCGACGGGGACTAGCGGGAGTAATGAGCAGTTCTTC.

The chain combines TRBV5-1 with TRBJ2-1, with 10 bases that match TRBD2. Germline V gene sequence: CDR1 SGHRS, CDR2 YFSETQ. V shed 0 bases, J shed 2 bases, and the junction held 2 bases outside the gene matches. The CDR3 is 16 amino acids. This CDR3 is CASSLELAGPYNEQFF. DNA of the CDR3: TGCGCCAGCAGCTTGGAACTAGCGGGGCCCTACAATGAGCAGTTCTTC.

This clone was picked up a small number of times. CDR3 sequence: CASSLSTSGQETQYF. The CDR3 coding sequence is TGCGCCAGCAGCTTATCGACTAGCGGTCAAGAGACCCAGTACTTC. The V call is TRBV5-1, the J call TRBJ2-5, with TRBD2 identical over 9 bases. The CDR3 sequence is 15 residues long. With 2 bases clipped from V and 2 bases from J, the junction kept 4 bases outside the gene matches. The V gene's germline CDR1 is SGHRS and CDR2 YFSETQ.

This rearrangement joins TRBV5-1 to TRBJ1-4; TRBD1 aligns across 7 bases. The CDR3 runs 15 residues. Unmatched junction bases numbered 3, after V lost 1 base and J lost 3 bases. Looked up from germline, CDR1 is SGHRS and CDR2 is YFSETQ. The CDR3 bases are TGCGCCAGCAGCTTGCGCGGGACAGCTAATGAAAAACTGTTTTTT. Residues: CASSLRGTANEKLFF.

This clone showed up just once. The V gene is TRBV27, the J gene TRBJ2-7; 9 bases are shared with TRBD2. This CDR3 is built from 12 residues. Per the germline V gene, CDR1 is MNHEY and CDR2 is SMNVEV (reference sequence). The CDR3 region is CASSLSPSGKGV. For the CDR3, the DNA is TGTGCCAGCAGTTTATCTCCTAGCGGGAAGGGCGTC.

The gene calls are TRBV5-1 and TRBJ2-3; 8 bases align to TRBD2. V trimming: 4 bases; J trimming: 2 bases; junction bases outside the gene matches: 12. The germline gives CDR1 SGHRS, CDR2 YFSETQ. The CDR3 runs to 17 residues. This CDR3 is CASSPTIAGPNTDTQYF. The DNA of the CDR3 is TGCGCCAGCAGCCCAACTATAGCGGGGCCAAACACAGATACGCAGTATTTT.

The chain combines TRBV19 with TRBJ1-2; possible D gene TRBD1, 5 bases. Germline assignment: CDR1 LNHDA and CDR2 SQIVND (reference sequence). The CDR3 contains 16 residues. V lost 3 bases, J lost 5 bases, and 19 bases lay in between. The chain's CDR3 is CASSITGDHSIYGYTF. For the CDR3, the DNA is TGTGCCAGTAGTATTACAGGAGACCATTCTATTTATGGCTACACCTTC.

This clone was found a few times. This chain links TRBV6-1 with TRBJ1-5, with TRBD1 as a possible D gene (5 bases). Looked up from germline, CDR1 is MNHNS and CDR2 is SASEGT. The CDR3 contains 15 residues. Trimming cost V 2 bases and J 2 bases, with 10 bases left between them. CDR3 loop: CASSERGLGNQPQHF. CDR3 sequence (DNA): TGTGCCAGCAGTGAAAGGGGTTTAGGCAATCAGCCCCAGCATTTT.

V usage is TRBV6-5 and J usage is TRBJ2-7, with a tentative D call TRBD2 (5 bases). Germline V gene lookup returns CDR1 MNHEY and CDR2 SVGAGI. This CDR3 spans 12 amino acids. Trimming pared 5 bases from V and 6 bases from J, leaving 11 bases between. The CDR3 DNA sequence: TGTGCCAGCAGTCGGAGCGAGGGCGAGCAGTACTTC. This sequence encodes CASSRSEGEQYF.

The chain employs TRBV28 and TRBJ1-4; TRBD1 is a possible D gene (5 bases). Germline V gene sequence: CDR1 MDHEN, CDR2 SYDVKM. The CDR3 has 14 amino acids. The V end lost 2 bases, the J end lost 7 bases, and 11 bases lay between the germline ends. The CDR3 DNA sequence: TGTGCCAGCAGTTTAAGGTGGGGCACTGAAAAACTGTTTTTT. Encoded protein: CASSLRWGTEKLFF. Complete variable domain (other parts from reference TRBV28 and TRBJ1-4): DVKVTQSSRYLVKRTGEKVFLECVQDMDHENMFWYRQDPGLGLRLIYFSYDVKMKEKGDIPEGYSVSREKKERFSLILESASTNQTSMYLCASSLRWGTEKLFFGSGTQLSVL.

The CDR3 spells CASSTGQPPPGYTF. The CDR3 DNA sequence: TGTGCCAGCAGCACGGGACAGCCTCCCCCTGGCTACACCTTC. The chain joins TRBV28 to TRBJ1-2; 7 bases fit TRBD1. Trimming removed 6 bases from V and 7 bases from J; junction bases left unmatched: 11. Looked up from germline, CDR1 is MDHEN and CDR2 is SYDVKM. The CDR3 loop spans 14 amino acids.

The chain joins TRBV4-2 to TRBJ1-2; 7 bases match TRBD1. Germline CDR1 LGHNA, CDR2 YNFKEQ. The J segment lost 5 bases and the V segment lost 2 bases, leaving 5 bases of the junction unmatched. The CDR3 runs 14 residues. The CDR3 protein is CASSQTNRGYGYTF. Here the CDR3 DNA reads TGTGCCAGCAGCCAAACCAACAGGGGTTATGGCTACACCTTC.

The V call is TRBV11-2, the J call TRBJ1-5; 8 bases fit TRBD1. The ends lost 5 bases at V and 2 bases at J; junction bases unmatched: 5. Germline V gene sequence: CDR1 SGHAT, CDR2 FQNNGV. The CDR3 is 15 amino acids. The CDR3 loop is CASSRQGTGNQPQHF. For the CDR3, the DNA is TGTGCCAGCAGCCGACAGGGGACCGGCAATCAGCCCCAGCATTTT.

This sequence joins TRBV7-8 and TRBJ1-1; 11 positions agree with TRBD1. J gave up 1 base and V 5 bases, and 9 bases lay outside the gene matches. The germline V gene encodes CDR1 SGHVS and CDR2 FQNEAQ. The CDR3 sequence is 17 residues long. CDR3 DNA: TGTGCCAGCAGCCCCCGGGACAGGGGGTACCCGAACACTGAAGCTTTCTTT. Residues: CASSPRDRGYPNTEAFF.

This chain connects TRBV7-2 to TRBJ1-3, with a possible D match to TRBD1 (6 bases). This CDR3 contains 16 residues. Trimming left V 2 bases short and J 4 bases short, with 15 bases between. CDR1 SGHTA and CDR2 FQGNSA come from the germline V gene. The CDR3 DNA reads TGTGCCAGCAGCTTACAGGGGAACGCCGAGGGAAACACCATATATTTT. This translates into CASSLQGNAEGNTIYF.

This sequence joins TRBV21-1 and TRBJ2-7; the table gives TRBD1 as D, unverified against the DNA. TRBV21-1 is marked as a pseudogene. This CDR3 region has 12 residues. This CDR3 is CASTPGGHEQYF. The CDR3 DNA reads as TGTGCCAGCACCCCAGGGGGACACGAGCAGTACTTC.

The chain has TRBV10-1 and TRBJ2-7; 8 bases line up with TRBD1. Trimming cost V 6 bases and J 0 bases; bases outside gene matches: 10. The CDR3 is made up of 16 amino acids. From germline, CDR1 is WNHNN and CDR2 SYGVQD (reference sequence). CDR3: CASSPAGGSFSYEQYF. CDR3 sequence (DNA): TGCGCCAGCAGCCCTGCAGGGGGCTCATTCTCCTACGAGCAGTACTTC.

The CDR3 DNA reads as TGCGCCAGCAGCGTCCGGGGGAGCTCAGGTCAGAATGAGCAGTTCTTC. This gives the protein CASSVRGSSGQNEQFF. This chain connects TRBV5-1 to TRBJ2-1, with D possibly TRBD2 on 6 matching bases. The germline V gene encodes CDR1 SGHRS and CDR2 YFSETQ. V was cut by 4 bases and J by 7 bases, with 21 bases left in between. The CDR3 runs to 16 residues.